A selection of T cell receptor beta chains follows, all from one sample in a study of PD-L1 blockade in urothelial cancer. TCRdb keeps only in-frame clones here, not all; method: immunoSEQ multiplex PCR. Of some 40,000 clones listed, around 90% were seen once; the top ten hold less than 8%. The sequences come from PBMCs, collected around atezolizumab (anti-PD-L1) treatment. Receptors were obtained from a man aged 70-80 years with urothelial cancer. The CDR3 runs from the conserved cysteine through the conserved F or W. Fields, in order: V gene, CDR3 protein.

V: TRBV28; CDR3: CASRSQGSNEQFF
V: TRBV6-6; CDR3: CASSYPGQGYETQYF
V: TRBV27; CDR3: CASSFGTRTREQYF
V: TRBV7-3; CDR3: CASSADRGTGELFF
V: TRBV6-5; CDR3: CASRLGLAGTYEQYF
V: TRBV7-3; CDR3: CASSPTRGPGGTQYF
V: TRBV7-8; CDR3: CASSPGTSGSYEQYF
V: TRBV6-1; CDR3: CASSEALGLHQPQHF
V: TRBV9; CDR3: CASSVNPSGQETQYF
V: TRBV29-1; CDR3: CSVKNRGSGNTIYF
V: TRBV18; CDR3: CASSLGSSGNTIYF
V: TRBV28; CDR3: CASSPPTGYEQYF
V: TRBV9; CDR3: CASSVDGGEGVKNIQYF
V: TRBV5-1; CDR3: CASSPGATNEKLFF
V: TRBV25-1; CDR3: CASSEPGMAHEQYF
V: TRBV18; CDR3: CASSPKETQYF
V: TRBV7-2; CDR3: CASSQAGGGYNYGYTF
V: TRBV10-3; CDR3: CAISPTQQGLQETQYF
V: TRBV7-2; CDR3: CASSFSSGNYYEQYF
V: TRBV5-4; CDR3: CASSFGGDYSPLHF
V: TRBV6-1; CDR3: CASSKTGAVNEQFF
V: TRBV6-6; CDR3: CASRGTGATEAFF
V: TRBV2; CDR3: CASQREVAGELFF
V: TRBV25-1; CDR3: CASSDQTGPDEKLFF
V: TRBV4-1; CDR3: CASSQTDSHNEKLFF
V: TRBV6-5; CDR3: CASSSPGGDNEQFF
V: TRBV27; CDR3: CASSSPNGRAQFEQYF
V: TRBV5-8; CDR3: CASSSQVNTEAFF
V: TRBV5-4; CDR3: CASSPTGGGSFHGELFF
V: TRBV7-9; CDR3: CASSSRDLTGFTGELFF
V: TRBV6-1; CDR3: CASSEDGTGVSVRETQYF
V: TRBV18; CDR3: CASSPGQGPYGYTF
V: TRBV5-1; CDR3: CASSLQGATIQEKLFF
V: TRBV6-1; CDR3: CASSEAGPYEQYF
V: TRBV19; CDR3: CASQPGQGDPEAFF
V: TRBV5-1; CDR3: CASSLDRVANEKLFF
V: TRBV6-6; CDR3: CAHGRGTYEQYF
V: TRBV27; CDR3: CASSSGQALNTEAFF
V: TRBV6-1; CDR3: CASSSSPEQYF
V: TRBV13; CDR3: CASSLYSRTSGRSSYNEQFF
V: TRBV5-1; CDR3: CASSPEALNTGELFF
V: TRBV27; CDR3: CASSQLGGRSLEQYF
V: TRBV18; CDR3: CASSPVPSSYEQYF
V: TRBV7-3; CDR3: CASPWAASSYNEQFF
V: TRBV10-3; CDR3: CAISESGGEDTQYF
V: TRBV12-5; CDR3: CASGLVLGAGTGELFF